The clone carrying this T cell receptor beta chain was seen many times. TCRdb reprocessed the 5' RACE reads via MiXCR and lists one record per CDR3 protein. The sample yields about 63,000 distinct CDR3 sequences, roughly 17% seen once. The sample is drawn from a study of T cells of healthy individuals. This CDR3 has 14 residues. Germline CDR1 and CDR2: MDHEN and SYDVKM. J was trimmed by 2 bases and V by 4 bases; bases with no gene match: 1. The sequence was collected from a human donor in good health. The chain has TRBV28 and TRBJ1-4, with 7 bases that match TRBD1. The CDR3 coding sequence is TGTGCCAGCAGTTCGGGACAGACTAATGAAAAACTGTTTTTT. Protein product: CASSSGQTNEKLFF.